This T cell receptor (beta chain) was observed in a study of blood T cell repertoires in COVID-19. Overall study: T cells, B-cell-depleted T cells, or PBMCs provided the cDNA or gDNA that served as material.

Source study methods: Cell counts per sample came from amplifying reference gene primers. TCRdb's table, derived via immunoSEQ multiplex PCR, lists solely in-frame clones and lacks some. The DNA gave D and trimming, while V, J and clone size come from that table. The table lists 150,000 to 200,000 clones, 81% of them singletons. The V end was cut by 2 bases, the J end by 1 base, with 12 bases between. CDR1 is LGHDT and CDR2 is YNNKEL in the germline V gene (reference sequence). The CDR3 runs 16 residues. One Seattle source followed patients from active infection through their disease course. The rearrangement links TRBV3-1 (or the pseudogene TRBV3-2) to TRBJ2-1, with D possibly being TRBD1 (6 bases). The source of this sequence is a woman aged 40 to 55 with COVID-19, enrolled during active disease. Input material: peripheral blood. The CDR3 region has the DNA TGTGCCAGCAGCCAACGGGGACAATTTTCCTACAATGAGCAGTTCTTC. It translates to CASSQRGQFSYNEQFF.